The 30 T cell receptor beta chains listed next were all sequenced from one sample in a study of blood T cell repertoires in COVID-19. TCRdb's copy holds only in-frame clones and misses some; the assay was immunoSEQ multiplex PCR. This sample has fewer than 30,000 clones, with roughly 85% found just once. The source material was peripheral blood. Receptors originate from a woman older than 75 with COVID-19, enrolled during active disease.

This chain links TRBV7-8 with TRBJ1-6, with 9 bases lining up with TRBD1. This CDR3 has 17 amino acids. The ends lost 5 bases at V and 4 bases at J; junction bases unmatched: 9. Germline CDR1 reads SGHVS; CDR2 reads FQNEAQ. DNA of the CDR3: TGTGCCAGCAGCGTGCCGGGACAGGGCCCGTATAATTCACCCCTCCACTTT. The encoded protein is CASSVPGQGPYNSPLHF.

The chain joins TRBV5-4 to TRBJ2-1; TRBD2 might be the D (7 bases). The CDR3 is made up of 15 amino acids. CDR1 is SGHNT and CDR2 is YYREEE in the germline V gene (reference sequence). V lost 2 bases, J lost 2 bases, and 11 bases lay in between. The CDR3 DNA is TGTGCCAGCAGCTTTGGGGGGGGGCCCTACAATGAGCAGTTCTTC. Amino acid sequence: CASSFGGGPYNEQFF.

The V call is TRBV5-6, the J call TRBJ2-7; TRBD2 agrees at 7 bases. The CDR3 is 14 residues long. The germline CDR1 and CDR2 sequences are SGHDT and YYEEEE. The junction had 8 bases not matched to a gene; V was cut back by 2 bases and J by 6 bases. This CDR3 reads CASSFGGGGREQYF. The CDR3 DNA sequence: TGTGCCAGCAGCTTTGGCGGGGGAGGTCGCGAGCAGTACTTC. The variable domain in full, completed from reference TRBV5-6 and TRBJ2-7, reads DAGVTQSPTHLIKTRGQQVTLRCSPKSGHDTVSWYQQALGQGPQFIFQYYEEEERQRGNFPDRFSGHQFPNYSSELNVNALLLGDSALYLCASSFGGGGREQYFGPGTRLTVT.

The chain combines TRBV6-5 with TRBJ1-4; 7 bases are a match to TRBD1. The CDR3 consists of 15 residues. V shed 7 bases and J 0 bases; nucleotides not matched to a gene: 5. CDR1 and CDR2 (germline): MNHEY, SVGAGI. The CDR3 DNA is TGTGCCAGCACCAGGGGGGCAGCAACTAATGAAAAACTGTTTTTT. Its translation is CASTRGAATNEKLFF.

The chain couples TRBV5-1 to TRBJ2-2; D perhaps matches TRBD2 (5 bases). The CDR3 spans 15 residues. V lost 0 bases to trimming and J lost 5 bases, with 11 bases between them. Germline V lookup: CDR1 SGHRS, CDR2 YFSETQ. This CDR3 is CASSLGTQSTGELFF. The CDR3 bases are TGCGCCAGCAGCTTGGGGACTCAGTCGACCGGGGAGCTGTTTTTT.

This chain joins TRBV2 and TRBJ1-4, with D tentatively TRBD1 (5 bases). The germline V and J ends were trimmed by 2 bases and 1 base, with 5 bases remaining between them. The CDR3 extends over 14 amino acids. CDR1 and CDR2 (germline): SNHLY, FYNNEI. CDR3 in amino acids: CASSETGTNEKLFF. The CDR3 nucleotides are TGTGCCAGCAGTGAAACAGGAACTAATGAAAAACTGTTTTTT.

The V and J genes are TRBV30 and TRBJ1-2; 8 positions match TRBD1. V trimming: 5 bases; J trimming: 7 bases; junction bases outside the gene matches: 3. The CDR3 is 11 amino acids. Germline-derived CDR1 and CDR2 are GTSNPN and SVGIG (reference sequence). The CDR3 protein is CAWGQGSGYTF. Here the CDR3 DNA reads TGTGCCTGGGGACAGGGCTCTGGCTACACCTTC.

V is TRBV18 and J is TRBJ1-1, with D maybe TRBD1 (6 bases). Looked up from germline, CDR1 is KGHSH and CDR2 is LQKENI. V lost 3 bases and J 4 bases, leaving 12 bases between the germline ends. This CDR3 contains 14 residues. As DNA, the CDR3 is TGTGCCAGCTCACCCCTTCCAGGGGTCACTGAAGCTTTCTTT. It translates to CASSPLPGVTEAFF. Full variable domain (rest looked up from reference TRBV18 and TRBJ1-1): NAGVMQNPRHLVRRRGQEARLRCSPMKGHSHVYWYRQLPEEGLKFMVYLQKENIIDESGMPKERFSAEFPKEGPSILRIQQVVRGDSAAYFCASSPLPGVTEAFFGQGTRLTVV.

This clone was seen a few times. The chain uses TRBV5-1 and TRBJ1-6; 8 nucleotides align to TRBD1. The CDR3 runs to 13 residues. Germline CDR1 SGHRS, CDR2 YFSETQ. With 4 bases clipped from V and 7 bases from J, the junction kept 1 base outside the gene matches. CDR3 sequence reads: CASSRDRNSPLHF. DNA for the CDR3: TGCGCCAGCAGCCGGGACAGGAATTCACCCCTCCACTTT.

The CDR3 region has the DNA TGTGCCAGCAGCTTTGAGGCGGGGGCCTCGGGGTATGAGCAGTTCTTC. This codes for CASSFEAGASGYEQFF. V usage is TRBV7-3 and J usage is TRBJ2-1, with D perhaps TRBD2 (7 bases). V dropped 3 bases and J dropped 8 bases, with 20 bases sitting between them. There are 16 residues in the CDR3. CDR1 and CDR2 (germline): SGHTA, FQGTGA. The whole variable domain, remainder taken from reference TRBV7-3 and TRBJ2-1, is GAGVSQTPSNKVTEKGKYVELRCDPISGHTALYWYRQSLGQGPEFLIYFQGTGAADDSGLPNDRFFAVRPEGSVSTLKIQRTERGDSAVYLCASSFEAGASGYEQFFGPGTRLTVL.

V is TRBV6-6 and J is TRBJ2-5; D ambiguous. This CDR3 is 11 amino acids long. Germline lookup yields CDR1 MNHNY and CDR2 SVGAGI (reference sequence). V shed 6 bases and J shed 4 bases, with 6 bases lying between them. The CDR3, as DNA: TGTGCCAGCAGCCATTTAGAGACCCAGTACTTC. This encodes CASSHLETQYF.

CDR3 DNA: TGTGCTAGTGACTCAACAGGGGCAGGGTTCAATCAGCCCCAGCATTTT. Protein product: CASDSTGAGFNQPQHF. V gene TRBV12-5 combines with J gene TRBJ1-5; TRBD1 matches at 7 bases. In germline, CDR1 is LGHNT, CDR2 FRNRAP. V gave up 7 bases and J gave up 3 bases; unmatched junction bases: 12. The CDR3 has 16 residues.

This clone was seen more than once but under ten times. CDR3 region: CASSVISGSPLHF. CDR3 bases: TGTGCCAGCAGCGTAATTTCGGGTTCACCCCTCCACTTT. V and J are TRBV7-9 and TRBJ1-6, with no clear D. The V end was cut by 5 bases, the J end by 9 bases, with 11 bases between. This CDR3 is built from 13 residues. Germline-derived CDR1 and CDR2 are SEHNR and FQNEAQ (reference sequence).

The chain carries TRBV2 and TRBJ1-1, with D unclear. V lost 5 bases and J 5 bases, leaving 12 bases between the germline ends. Per the germline V gene, CDR1 is SNHLY and CDR2 is FYNNEI. The CDR3 has 13 amino acids. The chain's CDR3 is CASSYLIGTEAFF. The CDR3 DNA reads TGTGCCAGCAGTTACCTGATCGGGACTGAAGCTTTCTTT.

J is TRBJ1-6 and V is TRBV9, with D unclear. Trimming took off 0 bases at V and 0 bases at J, with 10 bases between the two ends. The CDR3 totals 17 residues. CDR1 SGDLS and CDR2 YYNGEE come from the germline V gene. CDR3 DNA: TGTGCCAGCAGCGTAGAGAGCGCGAGCTCCTATAATTCACCCCTCCACTTT. Translating it yields CASSVESASSYNSPLHF.

The chain recombines TRBV9 with TRBJ1-2; 9 bases match TRBD1. Germline-derived CDR1 and CDR2 are SGDLS and YYNGEE. The CDR3 has 16 residues. Trimming at V came to 0 bases and at J to 1 base, leaving 4 bases not matched to a gene. Here the CDR3 DNA reads TGTGCCAGCAGCGTAGCGGGGACAGGGTTTAACTATGGCTACACCTTC. Its protein product is CASSVAGTGFNYGYTF.

This chain links TRBV10-3 with TRBJ1-2; 7 bases agree with TRBD1. The CDR3 covers 14 residues. With 4 bases clipped from V and 5 bases from J, the junction kept 7 bases outside the gene matches. The germline V gene encodes CDR1 ENHRY and CDR2 SYGVKD. Here the CDR3 reads CAISGTGLTYGYTF. The CDR3 DNA reads as TGTGCCATCAGTGGGACAGGCCTCACTTATGGCTACACCTTC.

This chain connects TRBV2 to TRBJ1-1, with 8 bases that match TRBD1. The CDR3 is 13 residues long. The germline CDR1 and CDR2 sequences are SNHLY and FYNNEI. Trimming removed 4 bases from V and 8 bases from J; junction bases left unmatched: 6. Here the CDR3 DNA reads TGTGCCAGCAGTGGGCAGGGGGCTACGGAAGCTTTCTTT. Translated, it gives CASSGQGATEAFF.

The chain combines TRBV2 with TRBJ2-1; a possible D gene is TRBD2 (7 bases). The CDR3 has 15 amino acids. Trimming cost V 5 bases and J 4 bases, with 15 bases left between them. CDR1 is SNHLY, CDR2 FYNNEI, per germline. In nucleotides, the CDR3 is TGTGCCAGCAGTTCGAGCGGGACACCTTACAATGAGCAGTTCTTC. This gives the protein CASSSSGTPYNEQFF.

The rearrangement links TRBV5-1 to TRBJ2-1; TRBD2 matches 12 bases. CDR1 SGHRS and CDR2 YFSETQ come from the germline V gene. The CDR3 is 16 amino acids. After removal of 0 bases from V and 7 bases from J, the junction contained 5 bases not matched to a gene. This CDR3 reads CASSLGETSGGNEQFF. CDR3 sequence (DNA): TGCGCCAGCAGCTTGGGGGAGACTAGCGGGGGAAATGAGCAGTTCTTC.

This clone appeared a single time. The chain combines TRBV7-2 with TRBJ2-7, with 9 positions matching TRBD2. Germline V gene lookup returns CDR1 SGHTA and CDR2 FQGNSA. This CDR3 is built from 15 residues. With V trimmed by 1 base and J by 2 bases, 3 bases remained unmatched. The CDR3 region is CASSLGSGGAYEQYF. The CDR3 DNA reads as TGTGCCAGCAGCTTAGGTAGCGGGGGAGCCTACGAGCAGTACTTC.

V gene TRBV19 combines with J gene TRBJ2-1, with 8 bases fitting TRBD2. The CDR3 runs to 14 residues. Germline assignment: CDR1 LNHDA and CDR2 SQIVND (reference sequence). The V gene end was trimmed by 4 bases and the J gene end by 5 bases; junction bases not matched to a gene: 4. This CDR3 is CASSTGGGNNEQFF. CDR3 bases: TGTGCCAGTAGTACCGGGGGGGGAAACAATGAGCAGTTCTTC.

The gene calls are TRBV6-1 and TRBJ1-1; D gene uncertain. The CDR3 contains 14 residues. Per the germline V gene, CDR1 is MNHNS and CDR2 is SASEGT. Trimming removed 3 bases from V and 0 bases from J, with 8 bases in between. In DNA, the CDR3 is TGTGCCAGCAGTGAGCGCACCATGAACACTGAAGCTTTCTTT. As protein: CASSERTMNTEAFF.

V and J are TRBV9 and TRBJ1-1, with 7 bases aligning to TRBD1. V lost 0 bases and J lost 4; bases outside the gene matches: 3. Germline CDR1 and CDR2: SGDLS and YYNGEE. The CDR3 runs 14 residues. The CDR3 spells CASSVATGATEAFF. The CDR3 nucleotides read TGTGCCAGCAGCGTAGCTACAGGGGCCACTGAAGCTTTCTTT.

The rearrangement joins TRBV18 to TRBJ1-2; D possibly corresponds to TRBD1 (6 bases). The CDR3 runs to 19 residues. Trimming took off 0 bases at V and 4 bases at J, with 24 bases between the two ends. From germline, CDR1 is KGHSH and CDR2 LQKENI. CDR3 DNA sequence: TGTGCCAGCTCACCACCGTTTGGGCAGGGGACCGTCCACGGCTATGGCTACACCTTC. Its protein product is CASSPPFGQGTVHGYGYTF.

The rearrangement joins TRBV10-1 to TRBJ1-5, with D unclear. The length of the CDR3 is 13 residues. Trimming left V 3 bases short and J 7 bases short, with 10 bases between. CDR1 WNHNN and CDR2 SYGVQD come from the germline V gene (reference sequence). The CDR3 DNA reads as TGCGCCAGCAGTGATGGGCCTTCACAGCCCCAGCATTTT. This translates into CASSDGPSQPQHF.

The rearrangement uses TRBV12-5 and TRBJ1-4; the D gene is possibly TRBD1 (5 bases). Trimming removed 3 bases from V and 2 bases from J, with 10 bases in between. Germline loops: CDR1 LGHNT, CDR2 FRNRAP. CDR3 size: 15 residues. Here the CDR3 reads CASGLGQGTNEKLFF. In DNA, the CDR3 is TGTGCTAGTGGTTTAGGCCAGGGTACTAATGAAAAACTGTTTTTT.

J is TRBJ2-3 and V is TRBV7-8; the match to TRBD2 covers 8 bases. Germline CDR1 is SGHVS and CDR2 is FQNEAQ. The trim removed 3 bases at V and 3 bases at J, leaving 5 bases unmatched. The CDR3 sequence is 15 residues long. CDR3 residues: CASSFKRGLTDTQYF. The CDR3 bases are TGTGCCAGCAGCTTTAAGCGGGGGTTGACAGATACGCAGTATTTT.

J is TRBJ2-3 and V is TRBV5-4; 8 nucleotides line up with TRBD1. The CDR3 covers 14 residues. V lost 0 bases and J lost 7; bases outside the gene matches: 4. Germline loops: CDR1 SGHNT, CDR2 YYREEE (reference sequence). In DNA, the CDR3 is TGTGCCAGCAGCTTGGCAGGGGGCCGGAATACGCAGTATTTT. Translation gives CASSLAGGRNTQYF.

A single count supports this clone. This chain uses TRBV7-3 with TRBJ2-1; D unresolved. The length of the CDR3 is 15 residues. CDR1 is SGHTA, CDR2 FQGTGA, per germline. V was cut by 5 bases and J by 8 bases, with 19 bases left in between. CDR3 sequence (DNA): TGTGCCAGCAGCGGTCGAGGAGCCCTAAGCCATGAGCAGTTCTTC. This sequence encodes CASSGRGALSHEQFF. The entire variable domain, with the rest obtained from reference TRBV7-3 and TRBJ2-1, is as follows: GAGVSQTPSNKVTEKGKYVELRCDPISGHTALYWYRQSLGQGPEFLIYFQGTGAADDSGLPNDRFFAVRPEGSVSTLKIQRTERGDSAVYLCASSGRGALSHEQFFGPGTRLTVL.